This TCR beta chain appears in the sequencing data of a study of blood T cell repertoires in COVID-19. Study summary: Samples taken during acute and convalescent COVID-19 were collected in the United States, Italy and Spain. PBMCs, B-cell-depleted T cells, or T cells were the source of the cDNA or gDNA that made up the material.

How the authors handled the data: Estimation of nucleated cell counts relied on the amplification of reference gene primers. Data came from immunoSEQ multiplex PCR; TCRdb stores just in-frame clones and leaves some out. V, J and clone size derive from that table, while D and trimming were established from the DNA sequence. The sample includes 100,000 to 150,000 clones, about 89% of them seen just once. Specimen: peripheral blood. The receptor was derived from a man between 45 and 60 years old with active COVID-19.

The CDR3 DNA follows: TGTGCCAGCTCACCGGAACAGGTAGGGAATGAGCAGTTCTTC. It encodes CASSPEQVGNEQFF. This chain uses TRBV18 with TRBJ2-1; TRBD1 is a possible D gene (5 bases). This CDR3 contains 14 residues. Per germline, CDR1 KGHSH and CDR2 LQKENI. V was cut by 3 bases and J by 7 bases, with 13 bases left in between.